Each of the 25 T cell receptor beta chains below was sequenced from the same sample in a study of CD8+CD57+ T cells in acquired aplastic anemia. CDR3 and TCR beta VDJ profiling relied on a genomic DNA template. TCRdb re-called the reads through MiXCR, storing one row per CDR3 protein. The repertoire includes around 200,000 distinct CDR3 sequences, approximately 52% of them detected once, and about 17% sits in the top ten. Sequenced material: sorted CD4+, CD8+, or CD8+CD57+ T cells (not recorded which) from PBMCs. The receptors derive from a human donor in good health, serving as a control.

This rearrangement joins TRBV9 to TRBJ1-1; D ambiguous. Germline assignment: CDR1 SGDLS and CDR2 YYNGEE. This CDR3 region has 13 residues. Trimming took 0 bases from V and 1 from J, leaving 4 bases between them. DNA for the CDR3: TGTGCCAGCAGCGTAGGTGAGAACACTGAAGCTTTCTTT. As protein: CASSVGENTEAFF.

This clonotype was detected many times. For the CDR3, the DNA is TGTGCCAGCGGGCGGGGGGACCAAGGTACCGGGGAGCTGTTTTTT. This codes for CASGRGDQGTGELFF. The V call is TRBV7-3, the J call TRBJ2-2; 8 bases match TRBD2. The CDR3 extends over 15 amino acids. CDR1 and CDR2 from the germline V gene are SGHTA and FQGTGA. The J segment lost 5 bases and the V segment lost 8 bases, leaving 10 bases of the junction unmatched.

This clonotype was picked up a small number of times. The chain joins TRBV7-2 to TRBJ2-7; 10 nucleotides match TRBD1. This CDR3 contains 17 residues. Germline CDR1 SGHTA, CDR2 FQGNSA. Losses at the gene ends were 0 bases for V and 0 bases for J; bases not matched to a gene: 5. CDR3 bases: TGTGCCAGCAGCTTAGCCACCGGGACAGGGGTCTCCTACGAGCAGTACTTC. This sequence encodes CASSLATGTGVSYEQYF.

The table lists this clonotype with many counts. This chain links TRBV5-5 with TRBJ2-3; TRBD2 agrees at 8 bases. J was trimmed by 6 bases and V by 0 bases; bases with no gene match: 3. Germline lookup yields CDR1 SGHKS and CDR2 YYEKEE (reference sequence). The CDR3 spans 14 residues. In DNA form, the CDR3 reads TGTGCCAGCAGCTTGGGGAGGACTAGCGATACGCAGTATTTT. It is translated as CASSLGRTSDTQYF.

This clonotype was observed a single time. This chain joins TRBV20-1 and TRBJ1-1; TRBD1 matches 12 bases. Germline CDR1 reads DFQATT; CDR2 reads SNEGSKA (reference sequence). V trimming: 4 bases; J trimming: 0 bases; junction bases outside the gene matches: 6. CDR3 length: 16 amino acids. CDR3 loop: CSATWDRGRLNTEAFF. The CDR3 DNA reads TGCAGTGCTACATGGGACAGGGGGCGCCTGAACACTGAAGCTTTCTTT.

The chain joins TRBV29-1 to TRBJ1-6; D gene ambiguous. Germline values: CDR1 SQVTM, CDR2 ANQGSEA. The CDR3 extends over 13 amino acids. Between the trimmed V and J ends, which lost 4 bases and 11 bases, there was a span of 15 bases. The CDR3 DNA follows: TGCAGCGTTGGGGTTACTCGCGATCCACCCCTCCACTTT. The encoded protein is CSVGVTRDPPLHF.

As to this clonotype: The junction and the germline gene differ at one end; a read error may be behind it. V usage is TRBV7-2 and J usage is TRBJ2-2; D gene ambiguous. This CDR3 comprises 16 residues. Germline CDR1 is SGHTA and CDR2 is FQGNSA. CDR3 residues: CASSLDRAENAGELFF. The CDR3 bases are TGTGCCAGCAGCTTAGATAGGGCGGAGAACGCCGGGGAGCTGTTTTTT. Drawing the rest from reference TRBV7-2 and TRBJ2-2, the complete variable domain is GAGVSQSPSNKVTEKGKDVELRCDPISGHTALYWYRQSLGQGLEFLIYFQGNSAPDKSGLPSDRFSAERTGGSVSTLTIQRTQQEDSAVYLCASSLDRAENAGELFFGEGSRLTVL.

There are many counts of this clonotype. The genes are TRBV6-2 or TRBV6-3 and TRBJ2-3, with TRBD2 identical over 13 bases. The CDR3 runs to 17 residues. From germline, CDR1 is MNHEY and CDR2 SVGEGT. With 6 bases clipped from V and 2 bases from J, the junction kept 8 bases outside the gene matches. The CDR3, as DNA: TGTGCCAGCAGAACGGCGGGACTAGCGGGGATCACAGATACGCAGTATTTT. Its translation is CASRTAGLAGITDTQYF.

J is TRBJ1-6 and V is TRBV19, with 9 bases identical to TRBD1. Germline V gene data show CDR1 as LNHDA and CDR2 as SQIVND (reference sequence). CDR3 length equals 18 residues. V gave up 3 bases and J gave up 10 bases; unmatched junction bases: 16. The CDR3 here is CASSIGSPGTGWISPLHF. The CDR3 region has the DNA TGTGCCAGTAGTATCGGGTCCCCCGGGACAGGGTGGATATCACCCCTCCACTTT.

This rearrangement joins TRBV2 to TRBJ1-2; D is ambiguous. Germline V gene data show CDR1 as SNHLY and CDR2 as FYNNEI. CDR3 size: 11 residues. The ends were cut back, 8 bases at V and 6 bases at J, with 10 bases in the middle. CDR3 protein: CASLRLDGYTF. CDR3 DNA sequence: TGTGCCAGCTTGCGACTTGATGGCTACACCTTC.

This clonotype was counted many times. V usage is TRBV6-5 and J usage is TRBJ2-7; unclear D gene. V was shortened by 0 bases and J by 4 bases, with 16 bases between the two germline ends. Germline CDR1 is MNHEY and CDR2 is SVGAGI. This CDR3 comprises 16 residues. CDR3: CASSYSMYPLIYEQYF. DNA for the CDR3: TGTGCCAGCAGTTACTCGATGTACCCTTTAATATACGAGCAGTACTTC.

This chain connects TRBV7-8 to TRBJ2-7; no clear D. V was cut by 1 base and J by 5 bases, with 6 bases left in between. Germline CDR1 reads SGHVS; CDR2 reads FQNEAQ. The CDR3 sequence is 12 residues long. The CDR3 sequence: CASSLVPHEQYF. The CDR3, as DNA: TGTGCCAGCAGCTTAGTCCCGCACGAGCAGTACTTC.

The chain is built from TRBV29-1 and TRBJ2-1; 9 positions match TRBD2. This CDR3 has 15 residues. From germline, CDR1 is SQVTM and CDR2 ANQGSEA. V lost 4 bases and J lost 0; bases outside the gene matches: 4. For the CDR3, the DNA is TGCAGCGTTGGGACTAGCGCTAGCTCCTACAATGAGCAGTTCTTC. It codes for CSVGTSASSYNEQFF.

This clonotype was observed many times. The chain recombines TRBV5-1 with TRBJ2-5; possible D gene TRBD2, 6 bases. CDR1 SGHRS and CDR2 YFSETQ come from the germline V gene. The length of the CDR3 is 16 residues. With 0 bases removed from V and 0 bases from J, the gap between germline ends came to 12 bases. The CDR3 here is CASSLAVRGYQETQYF. In nucleotides, the CDR3 is TGCGCCAGCAGCTTGGCCGTCCGGGGGTACCAAGAGACCCAGTACTTC.

The chain links TRBV19 to TRBJ1-5; 9 bases fit TRBD1. This CDR3 contains 15 residues. V shed 6 bases, J shed 2 bases, and the junction held 5 bases outside the gene matches. CDR1 is LNHDA and CDR2 is SQIVND in the germline V gene (reference sequence). The CDR3 sequence is CASSRQGVGNQPQHF. Written as DNA, the CDR3 is TGTGCCAGTAGCCGACAGGGGGTGGGCAATCAGCCCCAGCATTTT.

V and J are TRBV29-1 and TRBJ2-7, with no clear D. This CDR3 has 10 amino acids. Germline CDR1 reads SQVTM; CDR2 reads ANQGSEA. With 8 bases removed from V and 7 bases from J, the gap between germline ends came to 12 bases. The CDR3: CSLWEGEQYF. CDR3 sequence (DNA): TGCAGCTTGTGGGAAGGGGAGCAGTACTTC.

The gene calls are TRBV25-1 and TRBJ2-3; TRBD1 agrees at 8 bases. The V and J ends lost 3 bases and 3 bases, in that order; junction bases with no gene match: 5. The CDR3 contains 15 residues. Germline CDR1 MGHDK, CDR2 SYGVNS. For the CDR3, the DNA is TGTGCCAGCAGTGATTACCAGGGGGCTACAGATACGCAGTATTTT. Protein sequence: CASSDYQGATDTQYF.

This clonotype was detected a few times. The chain carries TRBV7-6 and TRBJ2-3; D is possibly TRBD2 (5 bases). V lost 2 bases and J 3 bases, leaving 12 bases between the germline ends. Germline values: CDR1 SGHVS, CDR2 FNYEAQ. The CDR3 is 15 residues long. CDR3 in DNA: TGTGCCAGCAGCTTACGTGACGGCGGGACAGATACGCAGTATTTT. Protein sequence: CASSLRDGGTDTQYF.

This clonotype was found many times. This rearrangement joins TRBV7-9 to TRBJ2-3, with D possibly being TRBD1 or TRBD2 (6 bases each). Trimming pared 6 bases from V and 0 bases from J, leaving 13 bases between. The CDR3 has 15 residues. CDR1 and CDR2 from the germline V gene are SEHNR and FQNEAQ (reference sequence). The CDR3 loop is CASRRGGTSTDTQYF. DNA for the CDR3: TGTGCCAGCAGACGAGGGGGGACTAGCACAGATACGCAGTATTTT. Looking up the rest from reference TRBV7-9 and TRBJ2-3 gives the full variable domain: DTGVSQNPRHKITKRGQNVTFRCDPISEHNRLYWYRQTLGQGPEFLTYFQNEAQLEKSRLLSDRFSAERPKGSFSTLEIQRTEQGDSAMYLCASRRGGTSTDTQYFGPGTRLTVL.

This clonotype was found many times. The chain joins TRBV6-5 to TRBJ1-4; possible D gene TRBD1, 5 bases. V was shortened by 6 bases and J by 5 bases, with 7 bases between the two germline ends. CDR1 and CDR2 from the germline V gene are MNHEY and SVGAGI. This CDR3 comprises 12 residues. The DNA of the CDR3 is TGTGCCAGCAGGCAGGGAAATGAAAAACTGTTTTTT. This gives the protein CASRQGNEKLFF.

This clonotype appeared once. A much larger clone lies a single base off, so this may be a read error. The J gene is TRBJ1-1, the V gene TRBV7-9; D possibly corresponds to TRBD1 (5 bases). The CDR3 spans 13 residues. Germline V gives CDR1 SEHNR, CDR2 FQNEAQ (reference sequence). The DNA of the CDR3 is TGTGCCAGCAACTTAGGGGTTAACACTGAAGCTTTCTTT. Translating it yields CASNLGVNTEAFF.

As to this clonotype: This may be a read error, as it is one base from a much larger clone. The rearrangement uses TRBV9 and TRBJ1-5; 8 positions match TRBD1. CDR3 length: 14 residues. Germline V gives CDR1 SGDLS, CDR2 YYNGEE. CDR3 loop: CAGSQGAAKQPQHF. CDR3 nucleotide sequence: TGTGCCGGCAGCCAGGGGGCGGCTAAGCAGCCCCAGCATTTT.

This chain connects TRBV30 to TRBJ2-1; the match to TRBD2 covers 10 bases. The CDR3 extends over 14 amino acids. The germline V gene encodes CDR1 GTSNPN and CDR2 SVGIG (reference sequence). The J segment lost 8 bases and the V segment lost 4 bases, leaving 8 bases of the junction unmatched. The CDR3 loop is CAWTSGGVRDEQFF. CDR3 coding DNA: TGTGCCTGGACTAGCGGGGGAGTGAGGGATGAGCAGTTCTTC.

In its sample, this clonotype was seen many times. The chain combines TRBV6-5 with TRBJ1-2; no reliable D call. There are 14 residues in the CDR3. The V and J ends lost 3 bases and 3 bases respectively, with 11 bases between them. Germline V CDR1 and CDR2: MNHEY, SVGAGI. DNA of the CDR3: TGTGCCAGCAGTTATCACAGAGAGTACTATGGCTACACCTTC. Its protein is CASSYHREYYGYTF.

The CDR3 spells CASSQVEGAQPQHF. The CDR3 bases are TGTGCCAGCAGCCAAGTTGAGGGAGCTCAGCCCCAGCATTTT. This chain links TRBV7-8 with TRBJ1-5; D uncertain. Trimming stripped 5 bases from V and 6 bases from J, with 14 bases between. The germline V gene encodes CDR1 SGHVS and CDR2 FQNEAQ. This CDR3 has 14 amino acids. The whole variable domain, filled in from reference TRBV7-8 and TRBJ1-5, reads GAGVSQSPRYKVAKRGQDVALRCDPISGHVSLFWYQQALGQGPEFLTYFQNEAQLDKSGLPSDRFFAERPEGSVSTLKIQRTQQEDSAVYLCASSQVEGAQPQHFGDGTRLSIL.